This entry concerns a single TCR beta chain. This CDR3 contains 15 residues. Germline loops: CDR1 SGHTA, CDR2 FQGNSA. The V and J ends lost 5 bases and 0 bases respectively, with 14 bases between them. This record belongs to a study of blood T cell repertoires in COVID-19. At the level of the study: Spain, Italy and the United States supplied samples that represented acute and convalescent COVID-19.

Only in-frame clones appear in the TCRdb table, and some are missing; sequencing was by immunoSEQ multiplex PCR. The sample shows under 200,000 clones, less than 90% of them seen only once. V is TRBV7-2 and J is TRBJ2-7; a weak D match, TRBD2 (5 bases). The source material was PBMCs or T cells enriched from blood (not recorded which). This receptor was identified in a woman in her forties or fifties who had recovered from COVID-19. The CDR3 is CASSTWTGSSYEQYF. The CDR3 bases are TGTGCCAGCAGCACCTGGACGGGAAGCTCCTACGAGCAGTACTTC.